These T cell receptor beta chains were read from a single sample in a study of shared clonotypes between healthy human individuals. The data were produced by immunoSEQ multiplex PCR, yet TCRdb's version contains in-frame clones alone and is incomplete. This table holds more than 550,000 clones, about 90% found once. The sequenced sample was memory CD8+ T cells from PBMCs. All receptors come from a man in his late teens or twenties in good health. Some clones in this sample may be carry-over from other donors' samples. Both conserved end residues are part of each CDR3. The order of the fields is V gene, J gene, D gene, clone size, CDR3 protein, CDR3 DNA. D genes are given only for firm matches. A clone size is listed for some rows: how often the clone was seen (once, few, many), or a class if it is expanded.

v_gene: TRBV5-5
j_gene: TRBJ2-7
d_gene: NA
abundance: NA
CDR3aa: CASSTDVNYEQYF
CDR3nt: TGTGCCAGCAGCACGGACGTAAATTACGAGCAGTACTTC

v_gene: TRBV7-8
j_gene: TRBJ2-4
d_gene: NA
abundance: NA
CDR3aa: CASSLSVTAKNIQYF
CDR3nt: TGTGCCAGCAGCTTAAGTGTTACAGCCAAAAACATTCAGTACTTC

v_gene: TRBV18
j_gene: TRBJ2-5
d_gene: TRBD1
abundance: NA
CDR3aa: CASSPGTGVRETQYF
CDR3nt: TGTGCCAGCTCACCAGGGACAGGGGTGAGGGAGACCCAGTACTTC

v_gene: TRBV7-9
j_gene: TRBJ2-7
d_gene: TRBD2
abundance: once
CDR3aa: CASSLGAGARYEQYF
CDR3nt: TGTGCCAGCAGCTTGGGAGCGGGAGCTCGCTACGAGCAGTACTTC

v_gene: TRBV4-2
j_gene: TRBJ2-1
d_gene: TRBD2
abundance: NA
CDR3aa: CASSQSYSGTQQFF
CDR3nt: TGTGCCAGCAGCCAATCCTATAGCGGGACTCAGCAGTTCTTC

v_gene: TRBV9
j_gene: TRBJ2-5
d_gene: TRBD2
abundance: NA
CDR3aa: CASSTSGLYQETQYF
CDR3nt: TGTGCCAGCAGCACTAGCGGGCTGTACCAAGAGACCCAGTACTTC

v_gene: TRBV7-9
j_gene: TRBJ2-7
d_gene: NA
abundance: NA
CDR3aa: CASSTPNEGGSYEQYF
CDR3nt: TGTGCCAGCAGCACCCCTAACGAGGGAGGTTCCTACGAGCAGTACTTC

v_gene: TRBV7-9
j_gene: TRBJ2-7
d_gene: NA
abundance: NA
CDR3aa: CASSLVVGGYEQYF
CDR3nt: TGTGCCAGCAGCTTAGTTGTGGGCGGCTACGAGCAGTACTTC

v_gene: TRBV28
j_gene: TRBJ2-3
d_gene: TRBD2
abundance: NA
CDR3aa: CASSPLAGASYTDTQYF
CDR3nt: TGTGCCAGCAGTCCTCTAGCGGGAGCGTCCTACACAGATACGCAGTATTTT

v_gene: TRBV5-1
j_gene: TRBJ1-1
d_gene: TRBD1
abundance: few
CDR3aa: CASSSIDRDTEAFF
CDR3nt: TGCGCCAGCAGCTCGATAGACAGGGACACTGAAGCTTTCTTT

v_gene: TRBV4-1
j_gene: TRBJ2-2
d_gene: NA
abundance: NA
CDR3aa: CASRIPGTPTGELFF
CDR3nt: TGCGCCAGCAGAATCCCCGGGACTCCCACCGGGGAGCTGTTTTTT

v_gene: TRBV28
j_gene: TRBJ1-4
d_gene: NA
abundance: NA
CDR3aa: CASSPQWQWEKLFF
CDR3nt: TGTGCCAGCAGTCCGCAATGGCAGTGGGAAAAACTGTTTTTT

v_gene: TRBV7-9
j_gene: TRBJ2-2
d_gene: TRBD1
abundance: once
CDR3aa: CASRPDRVANTGELFF
CDR3nt: TGTGCCAGCAGGCCAGACAGGGTGGCGAACACCGGGGAGCTGTTTTTT

v_gene: TRBV18
j_gene: TRBJ1-1
d_gene: NA
abundance: NA
CDR3aa: CASSPPPGRAEAFF
CDR3nt: TGTGCCAGCTCACCCCCTCCAGGTAGGGCTGAAGCTTTCTTT

v_gene: TRBV28
j_gene: TRBJ2-7
d_gene: NA
abundance: NA
CDR3aa: CASRVELTSYEQYF
CDR3nt: TGTGCCAGCAGGGTTGAACTGACCTCCTACGAGCAGTACTTC

v_gene: TRBV27
j_gene: TRBJ1-4
d_gene: NA
abundance: NA
CDR3aa: CASSLRGPILKLFF
CDR3nt: TGTGCCAGCAGTTTAAGGGGACCGATTTTGAAACTGTTTTTT

v_gene: TRBV13
j_gene: TRBJ1-1
d_gene: NA
abundance: few
CDR3aa: CASSLGGMNTEAFF
CDR3nt: TGTGCCAGCAGCTTAGGGGGAATGAACACTGAAGCTTTCTTT

v_gene: TRBV30
j_gene: TRBJ1-5
d_gene: NA
abundance: NA
CDR3aa: CAWSVSGGGNQPQHF
CDR3nt: TGTGCCTGGAGTGTATCGGGGGGGGGCAATCAGCCCCAGCATTTT

v_gene: TRBV15
j_gene: TRBJ2-5
d_gene: NA
abundance: NA
CDR3aa: CATSSARGPETQYF
CDR3nt: TGTGCCACCAGCAGCGCCCGGGGCCCGGAGACCCAGTACTTC

v_gene: TRBV7-8
j_gene: TRBJ2-3
d_gene: NA
abundance: NA
CDR3aa: CASSMEAGTGHPDTQYF
CDR3nt: TGTGCCAGCAGCATGGAGGCAGGGACTGGGCACCCAGATACGCAGTATTTT

v_gene: TRBV29-1
j_gene: TRBJ2-1
d_gene: TRBD2
abundance: NA
CDR3aa: CSATSGGPSYNEQFF
CDR3nt: TGCAGCGCGACTAGCGGGGGGCCCTCCTACAATGAGCAGTTCTTC

v_gene: TRBV29-1
j_gene: TRBJ2-3
d_gene: NA
abundance: many
CDR3aa: CSVEDGGPSTDTQYF
CDR3nt: TGCAGCGTTGAAGATGGGGGCCCCTCGACAGATACGCAGTATTTT

v_gene: TRBV5-5
j_gene: TRBJ1-1
d_gene: NA
abundance: NA
CDR3aa: CASSLSVITNTEAFF
CDR3nt: TGTGCCAGCAGCTTGTCTGTCATTACCAACACTGAAGCTTTCTTT

v_gene: TRBV2
j_gene: TRBJ2-1
d_gene: TRBD2
abundance: NA
CDR3aa: CATSSGRGRNEQFF
CDR3nt: TGTGCCACCAGTAGCGGGAGAGGAAGAAATGAGCAGTTCTTC

v_gene: TRBV9
j_gene: TRBJ1-2
d_gene: TRBD1
abundance: NA
CDR3aa: CASSQSGGGTYGYTF
CDR3nt: TGTGCCAGCAGCCAATCAGGGGGGGGAACCTATGGCTACACCTTC

v_gene: TRBV27
j_gene: TRBJ2-5
d_gene: TRBD2
abundance: NA
CDR3aa: CASSLLGLAGASKETQYF
CDR3nt: TGTGCCAGCAGTTTACTGGGACTAGCGGGAGCGAGTAAAGAGACCCAGTACTTC

v_gene: TRBV18
j_gene: TRBJ1-1
d_gene: NA
abundance: NA
CDR3aa: CASSPVGFTEAFF
CDR3nt: TGTGCCAGCTCACCAGTGGGTTTCACTGAAGCTTTCTTT

v_gene: TRBV14
j_gene: TRBJ1-2
d_gene: TRBD1
abundance: NA
CDR3aa: CASSQDRTGVAYGYTF
CDR3nt: TGTGCCAGCAGCCAAGATCGGACAGGGGTTGCCTATGGCTACACCTTC

v_gene: TRBV27
j_gene: TRBJ2-7
d_gene: NA
abundance: NA
CDR3aa: CASKGLPTSYEQYF
CDR3nt: TGTGCCAGCAAGGGACTTCCCACTTCCTACGAGCAGTACTTC

v_gene: TRBV7-3
j_gene: TRBJ2-5
d_gene: TRBD2
abundance: NA
CDR3aa: CASSLIAGDGETQYF
CDR3nt: TGTGCCAGCAGCTTAATAGCGGGAGATGGGGAGACCCAGTACTTC

v_gene: TRBV5-4
j_gene: TRBJ2-7
d_gene: NA
abundance: NA
CDR3aa: CASSGSGLSYEQYF
CDR3nt: TGTGCCAGCAGCGGATCGGGACTCTCCTACGAGCAGTACTTC

v_gene: TRBV6-5
j_gene: TRBJ1-1
d_gene: NA
abundance: NA
CDR3aa: CASRTPGMDTEAFF
CDR3nt: TGTGCCAGCAGGACGCCGGGAATGGACACTGAAGCTTTCTTT

v_gene: TRBV27
j_gene: TRBJ2-7
d_gene: NA
abundance: NA
CDR3aa: CASSLSGQMSYEQYF
CDR3nt: TGTGCCAGCAGTTTATCAGGGCAGATGTCCTACGAGCAGTACTTC

v_gene: TRBV7-3
j_gene: TRBJ2-7
d_gene: NA
abundance: NA
CDR3aa: CASSLGFGYEQYF
CDR3nt: TGTGCCAGCAGCTTAGGTTTCGGGTACGAGCAGTACTTC

v_gene: TRBV4-1
j_gene: TRBJ2-7
d_gene: TRBD2
abundance: NA
CDR3aa: CASSQGGGADYEQYF
CDR3nt: TGCGCCAGCAGCCAGGGGGGGGGAGCCGACTACGAGCAGTACTTC

v_gene: TRBV5-1
j_gene: TRBJ2-1
d_gene: TRBD2
abundance: NA
CDR3aa: CASSLGLAGIFHEQFF
CDR3nt: TGCGCCAGCAGCTTGGGACTAGCGGGAATTTTCCATGAGCAGTTCTTC

v_gene: TRBV28
j_gene: TRBJ2-5
d_gene: TRBD1
abundance: NA
CDR3aa: CASSPGTGGRQETQYF
CDR3nt: TGTGCCAGCAGTCCGGGGACAGGGGGCCGTCAAGAGACCCAGTACTTC

v_gene: TRBV4-1
j_gene: TRBJ1-1
d_gene: NA
abundance: NA
CDR3aa: CASSQVAGPWLEAFF
CDR3nt: TGCGCCAGCAGCCAAGTTGCGGGCCCCTGGTTAGAAGCTTTCTTT

v_gene: TRBV29-1
j_gene: TRBJ1-2
d_gene: TRBD1
abundance: NA
CDR3aa: CSVYTGTDYGYTF
CDR3nt: TGCAGCGTGTACACCGGGACAGACTATGGCTACACCTTC

v_gene: TRBV7-9
j_gene: TRBJ2-7
d_gene: TRBD2
abundance: NA
CDR3aa: CASSSGLARPPFYEQYF
CDR3nt: TGTGCCAGCAGCTCGGGACTAGCGCGGCCTCCCTTCTACGAGCAGTACTTC

v_gene: TRBV11-3
j_gene: TRBJ2-1
d_gene: TRBD2
abundance: NA
CDR3aa: CASVRGLAGGNEQFF
CDR3nt: TGTGCCAGCGTTCGAGGGCTAGCGGGAGGGAATGAGCAGTTCTTC

v_gene: TRBV27
j_gene: TRBJ1-1
d_gene: NA
abundance: NA
CDR3aa: CASSYRDGGEEAFF
CDR3nt: TGTGCCAGCAGTTACAGGGACGGCGGCGAAGAAGCTTTCTTT

v_gene: TRBV5-6
j_gene: TRBJ2-7
d_gene: TRBD2
abundance: NA
CDR3aa: CASSLGVGGAYEQYF
CDR3nt: TGTGCCAGCAGCTTGGGGGTGGGAGGGGCCTACGAGCAGTACTTC

v_gene: TRBV9
j_gene: TRBJ2-1
d_gene: NA
abundance: few
CDR3aa: CASSASRTEQFF
CDR3nt: TGTGCCAGCAGCGCCTCCCGGACGGAGCAGTTCTTC

v_gene: TRBV7-9
j_gene: TRBJ2-2
d_gene: TRBD1
abundance: NA
CDR3aa: CASSLATGTGETGELFF
CDR3nt: TGTGCCAGCAGCTTAGCTACCGGGACAGGGGAAACCGGGGAGCTGTTTTTT

v_gene: TRBV27
j_gene: TRBJ2-3
d_gene: TRBD2
abundance: once
CDR3aa: CASSSFAGVGTDTQYF
CDR3nt: TGTGCCAGCAGTTCCTTCGCGGGAGTTGGTACAGATACGCAGTATTTT